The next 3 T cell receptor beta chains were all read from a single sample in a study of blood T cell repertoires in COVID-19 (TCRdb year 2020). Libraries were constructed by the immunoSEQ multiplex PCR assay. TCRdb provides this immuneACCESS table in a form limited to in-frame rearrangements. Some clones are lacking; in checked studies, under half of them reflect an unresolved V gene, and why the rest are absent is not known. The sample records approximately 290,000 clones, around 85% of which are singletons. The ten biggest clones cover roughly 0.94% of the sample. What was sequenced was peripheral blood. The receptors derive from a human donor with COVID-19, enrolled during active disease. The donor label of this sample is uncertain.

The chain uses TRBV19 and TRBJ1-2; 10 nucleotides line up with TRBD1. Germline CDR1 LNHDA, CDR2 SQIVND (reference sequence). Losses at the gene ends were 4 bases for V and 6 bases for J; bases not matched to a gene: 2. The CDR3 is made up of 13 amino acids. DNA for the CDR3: TGTGCCAGTAGTAAGGACAGGGGGGATGGCTACACCTTC. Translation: CASSKDRGDGYTF.

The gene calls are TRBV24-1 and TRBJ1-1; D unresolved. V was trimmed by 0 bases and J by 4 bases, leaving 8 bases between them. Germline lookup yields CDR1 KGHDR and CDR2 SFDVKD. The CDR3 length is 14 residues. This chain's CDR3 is CATSDLVQSTEAFF. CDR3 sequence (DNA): TGTGCCACCAGTGATTTGGTACAGAGCACTGAAGCTTTCTTT.

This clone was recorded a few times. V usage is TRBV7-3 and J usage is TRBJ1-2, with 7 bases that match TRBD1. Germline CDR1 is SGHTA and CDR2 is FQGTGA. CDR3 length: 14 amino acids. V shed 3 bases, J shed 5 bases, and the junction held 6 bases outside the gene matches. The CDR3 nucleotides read TGTGCCAGCAGCTTCACAGGGGCCTCGTATGGCTACACCTTC. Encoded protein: CASSFTGASYGYTF.